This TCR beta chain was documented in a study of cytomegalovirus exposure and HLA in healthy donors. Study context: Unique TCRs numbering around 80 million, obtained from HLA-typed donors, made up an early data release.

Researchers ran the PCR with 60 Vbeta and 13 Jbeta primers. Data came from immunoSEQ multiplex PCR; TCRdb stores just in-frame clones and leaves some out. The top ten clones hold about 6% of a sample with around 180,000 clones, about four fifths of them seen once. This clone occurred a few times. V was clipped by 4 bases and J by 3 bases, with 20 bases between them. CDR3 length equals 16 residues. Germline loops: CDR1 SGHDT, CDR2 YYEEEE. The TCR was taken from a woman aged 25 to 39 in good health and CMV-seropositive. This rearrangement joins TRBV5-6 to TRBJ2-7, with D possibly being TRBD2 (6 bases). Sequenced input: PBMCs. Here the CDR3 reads CASSGAVAAGLYEQYF. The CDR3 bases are TGTGCCAGCAGCGGTGCGGTAGCGGCGGGACTCTACGAGCAGTACTTC. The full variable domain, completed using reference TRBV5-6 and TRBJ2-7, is DAGVTQSPTHLIKTRGQQVTLRCSPKSGHDTVSWYQQALGQGPQFIFQYYEEEERQRGNFPDRFSGHQFPNYSSELNVNALLLGDSALYLCASSGAVAAGLYEQYFGPGTRLTVT.